These T cell receptor beta chains were read from a single sample in a study of blood T cells in healthy people across ages. MiXCR was run by TCRdb on the 5' RACE reads, yielding one entry per CDR3 protein. Among hundreds of thousands of distinct CDR3 sequences listed, about 56% were seen once. Sequencing was performed on blood. The receptors here all came from a man aged 35 to 55 in good health. The CDR3 runs from the conserved cysteine through the conserved F or W. Fields, in order: J gene, V gene, D gene, clone size, CDR3 protein, CDR3 DNA. D genes are given only for firm matches. Some rows mark clone size as missing; the rest say once, few, many or name a class of expanded clone.

TRBJ1-5	TRBV20-1	.	.	CTARDRPDQPQHF	TGCACTGCTAGAGATCGGCCTGATCAGCCCCAGCATTTT
TRBJ2-6	TRBV29-1	.	few	CSVEAAGANVLTF	TGCAGCGTTGAGGCGGCGGGGGCCAACGTCCTGACTTTC
TRBJ2-3	TRBV25-1	TRBD2	.	CASGGGSTDTQYF	TGTGCCAGCGGGGGGGGTAGCACAGATACGCAGTATTTT
TRBJ2-5	TRBV7-2	.	.	CASSLGGGVLETQYF	TGTGCCAGCAGCTTAGGCGGCGGGGTGCTTGAGACCCAGTACTTC
TRBJ1-4	TRBV12-3/TRBV12-4	TRBD1	.	CASSFRTGYNEKLFF	TGTGCCAGCAGTTTCCGGACAGGATATAATGAAAAACTGTTTTTT
TRBJ2-7	TRBV24-1	.	.	CATSDLSGPDDEQYF	TGTGCCACCAGTGATTTATCGGGACCGGACGATGAGCAGTACTTC
TRBJ1-1	TRBV24-1	.	few	CATSAADTEAFF	TGTGCCACCAGTGCGGCAGACACTGAAGCTTTCTTT
TRBJ1-4	TRBV20-1	.	.	CSARDPRGGGTNEKLFF	TGCAGTGCTAGAGATCCACGGGGCGGGGGAACTAATGAAAAACTGTTTTTT
TRBJ2-3	TRBV28	TRBD2	once	CASNDIAGVPDTQYF	TGTGCCAGCAATGATATAGCGGGAGTGCCAGATACGCAGTATTTT
TRBJ2-1	TRBV7-6	TRBD2	.	CASSSGSSGRRTGEQFF	TGTGCCAGCAGCTCAGGGTCTAGCGGGAGAAGGACGGGAGAGCAGTTCTTC
TRBJ2-3	TRBV12-3/TRBV12-4	.	.	CASSLWGGSKGDTQYF	TGTGCCAGCAGTTTGTGGGGCGGCTCTAAGGGAGATACGCAGTATTTT
TRBJ2-7	TRBV28	TRBD2	.	CASSTGTSGTEQYF	TGTGCCAGCAGTACTGGGACTAGCGGGACCGAGCAGTACTTC
TRBJ2-7	TRBV29-1	TRBD1	.	CSITGTGGYEQYF	TGCAGTATAACCGGGACAGGGGGCTACGAGCAGTACTTC
TRBJ2-5	TRBV20-1	TRBD2	few	CSVWRKREWETQYF	TGCAGTGTATGGCGAAAGCGGGAGTGGGAGACCCAGTACTTC
TRBJ1-4	TRBV20-1	.	.	CSARDRRQADEKLFF	TGCAGTGCTAGAGATCGGCGACAGGCGGATGAAAAACTGTTTTTT
TRBJ2-1	TRBV29-1	.	.	CSVRFGGEQFF	TGCAGCGTCCGATTCGGAGGTGAGCAGTTCTTC
TRBJ2-1	TRBV29-1	.	.	CSVEVVGDNEQFF	TGCAGCGTTGAAGTGGTGGGTGACAATGAGCAGTTCTTC
TRBJ2-3	TRBV9	TRBD2	.	CASSVASQGTSGRQSTDTQYF	TGTGCCAGCAGCGTAGCCTCCCAGGGAACAAGCGGGAGACAAAGCACAGATACGCAGTATTTT
TRBJ2-1	TRBV29-1	TRBD2	.	CSVEIPRILAGGPHEQFF	TGCAGCGTTGAGATCCCCCGAATTCTAGCGGGAGGGCCCCATGAGCAGTTCTTC
TRBJ1-5	TRBV6-1	.	.	CASSEGQGPNQPQHF	TGTGCCAGCAGTGAAGGCCAGGGCCCCAATCAGCCCCAGCATTTT
TRBJ2-1	TRBV4-1	.	.	CASSQLDIVQYNEQFF	TGCGCCAGCAGCCAGCTAGACATTGTACAATACAATGAGCAGTTCTTC
TRBJ2-3	TRBV6-4	.	.	CASSDSGRLSTDTQYF	TGTGCCAGCAGTGACTCCGGCAGACTTAGCACAGATACGCAGTATTTT
TRBJ2-5	TRBV7-9	.	few	CASSLFGGDETQYF	TGTGCCAGCAGCTTATTTGGCGGGGATGAGACCCAGTACTTC
TRBJ2-1	TRBV29-1	.	.	CSGRGARTYNEQFF	TGCAGCGGCCGGGGGGCCCGAACCTACAATGAGCAGTTCTTC
TRBJ2-5	TRBV7-2	TRBD2	few	CASSELAGDQETQYF	TGTGCCAGCAGCGAACTAGCGGGAGACCAAGAGACCCAGTACTTC
TRBJ2-7	TRBV7-3	TRBD1	.	CASRAPGTDYNEQYF	TGTGCCAGCAGGGCCCCCGGGACAGATTACAATGAGCAGTACTTC
TRBJ2-5	TRBV5-1	.	few	CASSPALGVGETQYF	TGCGCCAGCAGCCCCGCCTTAGGAGTGGGTGAGACCCAGTACTTC
TRBJ1-2	TRBV25-1	.	once	CASIGQRIYYGYTF	TGTGCCAGCATAGGGCAGAGGATTTACTATGGCTACACCTTC
TRBJ2-5	TRBV6-2/TRBV6-3	.	few	CASGRGSGGRTQYF	TGTGCCAGCGGCAGGGGAAGCGGTGGACGGACCCAGTACTTC
TRBJ2-5	TRBV6-2/TRBV6-3	.	.	CASSDITTQYF	TGTGCCAGCAGTGATATAACGACCCAGTACTTC
TRBJ1-2	TRBV24-1	.	.	CATSPSDREYGYTF	TGTGCCACCAGCCCGTCTGATAGGGAATATGGCTACACCTTC
TRBJ2-1	TRBV28	TRBD2	.	CASSSPGLAGVGRPHEQFF	TGTGCCAGCAGTTCACCGGGACTAGCGGGAGTCGGGCGCCCCCATGAGCAGTTCTTC
TRBJ2-3	TRBV14	.	.	CASSQGRGGYTQYF	TGTGCCAGCAGCCAAGGAAGAGGCGGATATACGCAGTATTTT
TRBJ1-3	TRBV27	.	.	CASSWTRSGNTIYF	TGTGCCAGCAGTTGGACCCGCTCTGGAAACACCATATATTTT
TRBJ2-5	TRBV20-1	.	.	CSAWGEINMETQYF	TGCAGTGCCTGGGGGGAGATTAATATGGAGACCCAGTACTTC
TRBJ2-7	TRBV29-1	TRBD1	.	CSVELRGQSYEQYF	TGCAGCGTTGAACTCAGGGGGCAGAGCTACGAGCAGTACTTC
TRBJ2-1	TRBV20-1	TRBD2	.	CSALTSGGRNEQFF	TGCAGTGCTTTGACTAGCGGGGGCCGTAATGAGCAGTTCTTC
TRBJ2-2	TRBV7-9	TRBD2	.	CASSLQTSGLTGELFF	TGTGCCAGCAGCCTCCAGACTAGCGGGCTCACCGGGGAGCTGTTTTTT
TRBJ2-5	TRBV28	TRBD2	.	CASSSQRFSGDETQYF	TGTGCCAGCAGTTCCCAGCGGTTTAGCGGGGATGAGACCCAGTACTTC